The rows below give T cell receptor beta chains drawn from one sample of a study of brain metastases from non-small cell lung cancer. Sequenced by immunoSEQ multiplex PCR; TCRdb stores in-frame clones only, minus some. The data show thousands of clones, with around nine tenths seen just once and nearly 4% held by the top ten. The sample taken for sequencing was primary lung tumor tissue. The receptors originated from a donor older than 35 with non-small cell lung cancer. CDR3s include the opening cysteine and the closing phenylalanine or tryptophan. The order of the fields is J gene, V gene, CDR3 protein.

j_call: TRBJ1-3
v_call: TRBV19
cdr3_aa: CASSQGATGNTIYF

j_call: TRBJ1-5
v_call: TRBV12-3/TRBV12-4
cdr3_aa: CASSSWGHQPQHF

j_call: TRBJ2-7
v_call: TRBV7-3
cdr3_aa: CASSLRGAGAYEQYF

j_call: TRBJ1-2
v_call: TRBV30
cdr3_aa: CAWRRTGAGDGYTF

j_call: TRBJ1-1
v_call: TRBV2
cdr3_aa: CASSDGVNTEAFF

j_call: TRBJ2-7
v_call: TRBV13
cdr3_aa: CASSPGKAAYEQYF

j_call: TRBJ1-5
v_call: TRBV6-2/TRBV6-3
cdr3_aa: CASSYSAQGGQPQHF

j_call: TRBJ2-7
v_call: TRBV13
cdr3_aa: CASRPERGYEQYF

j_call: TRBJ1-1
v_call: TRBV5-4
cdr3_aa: CASTSGGERTEAFF

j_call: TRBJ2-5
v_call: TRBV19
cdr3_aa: CASSIPGLGQVQETQYF

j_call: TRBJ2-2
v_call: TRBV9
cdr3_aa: CASSVGNSGGLNTGELFF

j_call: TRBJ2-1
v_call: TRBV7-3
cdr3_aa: CASSSTGTSGGAHEQFF

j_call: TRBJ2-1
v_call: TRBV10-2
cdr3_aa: CASSPGTYNEQFF

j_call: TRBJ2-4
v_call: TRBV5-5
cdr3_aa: CASSFGGRNIQYF

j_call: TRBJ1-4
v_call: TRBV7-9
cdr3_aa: CASSSPIGGLGEKLFF

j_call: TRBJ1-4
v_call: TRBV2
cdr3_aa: CASSETGVGGLFF

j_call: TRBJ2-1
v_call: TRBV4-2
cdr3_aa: CASSQAGQQFF

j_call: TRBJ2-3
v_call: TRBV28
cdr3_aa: CANSLPLAGGTDTQYF

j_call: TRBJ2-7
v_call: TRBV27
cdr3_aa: CASSFRGDRTSRSYEQYF

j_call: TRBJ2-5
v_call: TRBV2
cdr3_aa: CASNSRETQYF

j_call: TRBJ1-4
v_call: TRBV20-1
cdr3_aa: CSASGPFQGNEKLFF

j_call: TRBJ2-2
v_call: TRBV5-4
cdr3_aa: CASQPGQGANTGELFF

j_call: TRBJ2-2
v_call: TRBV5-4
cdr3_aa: CASSLGPNRGANTGELFF

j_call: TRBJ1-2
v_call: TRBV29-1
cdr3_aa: CSVLEQGSYGYTF

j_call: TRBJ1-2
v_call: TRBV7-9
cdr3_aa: CASSFGESGGYTF

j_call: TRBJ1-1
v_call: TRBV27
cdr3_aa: CASSLFTDRGTEAFF

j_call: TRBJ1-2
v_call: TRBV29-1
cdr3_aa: CSVSQGMDYGYTF

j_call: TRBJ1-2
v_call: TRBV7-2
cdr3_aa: CASSLDFVGNYGYTF

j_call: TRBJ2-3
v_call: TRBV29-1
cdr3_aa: CSVEPSSTDTQYF

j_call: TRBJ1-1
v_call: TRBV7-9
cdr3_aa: CASSIPGTSPNTEAFF

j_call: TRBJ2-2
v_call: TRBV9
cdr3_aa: CASSTDLHTGELFF

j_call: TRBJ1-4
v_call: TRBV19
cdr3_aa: CASSSQGATNEKLFF

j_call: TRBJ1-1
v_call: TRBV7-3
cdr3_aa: CASSLRGPGQGRTEAFF

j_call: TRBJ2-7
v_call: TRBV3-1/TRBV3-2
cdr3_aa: CASSRQQRYEQYF

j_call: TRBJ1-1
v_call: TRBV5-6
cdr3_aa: CASSLTANTEAFF

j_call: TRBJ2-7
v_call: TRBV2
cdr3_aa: CASSVLLGHEQYF

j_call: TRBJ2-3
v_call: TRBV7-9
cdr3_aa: CASSLRGATDTQYF

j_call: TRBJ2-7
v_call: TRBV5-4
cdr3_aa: CASSTGLSYEQYF

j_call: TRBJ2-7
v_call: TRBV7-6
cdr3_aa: CASSRGSYEQYF

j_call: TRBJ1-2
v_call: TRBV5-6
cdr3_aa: CASRLTGPGDYGYTF

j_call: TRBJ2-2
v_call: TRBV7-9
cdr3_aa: CASSPGTANTGELFF

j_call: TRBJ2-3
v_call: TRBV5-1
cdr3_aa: CASSSDRGMADTQYF

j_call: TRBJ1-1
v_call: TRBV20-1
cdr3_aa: CSATGNTEAFF

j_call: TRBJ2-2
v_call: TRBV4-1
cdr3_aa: CASSQDTSGRLSNTGELFF

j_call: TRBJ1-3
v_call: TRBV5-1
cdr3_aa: CASSLDSGSGNTIYF

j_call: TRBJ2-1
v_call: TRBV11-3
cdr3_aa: CASSFRLAPLLEQFF

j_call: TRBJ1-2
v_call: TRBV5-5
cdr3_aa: CASSLVSRTATGGYTF

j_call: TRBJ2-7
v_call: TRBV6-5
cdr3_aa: CASSYRDEQYF

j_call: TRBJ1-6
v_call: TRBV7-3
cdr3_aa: CASSVAGGDSPLHF

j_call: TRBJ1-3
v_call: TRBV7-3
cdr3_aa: CASSLRAPPGNTIYF

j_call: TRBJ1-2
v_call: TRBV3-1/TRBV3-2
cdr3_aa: CASSQLTGSSGYTF

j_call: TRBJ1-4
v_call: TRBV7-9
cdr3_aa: CASRLGQGDEKLFF

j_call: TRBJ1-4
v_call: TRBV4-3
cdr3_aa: CASSQGTGWNEKLFF

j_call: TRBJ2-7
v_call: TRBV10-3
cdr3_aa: CAISEGTGENEQYF

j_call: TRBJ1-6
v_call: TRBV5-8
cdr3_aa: CASSWGNWENSPLHF

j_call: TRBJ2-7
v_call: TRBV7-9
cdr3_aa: CASSSYGTGSYEQYF

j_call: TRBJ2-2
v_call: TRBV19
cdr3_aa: CVSTASGGGAGELFF

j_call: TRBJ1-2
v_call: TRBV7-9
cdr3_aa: CASSPTGYGYTF

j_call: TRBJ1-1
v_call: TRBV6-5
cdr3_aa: CASSPPGLWNTEAFF

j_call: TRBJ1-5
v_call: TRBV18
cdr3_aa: CASSPDRGGNQPQHF